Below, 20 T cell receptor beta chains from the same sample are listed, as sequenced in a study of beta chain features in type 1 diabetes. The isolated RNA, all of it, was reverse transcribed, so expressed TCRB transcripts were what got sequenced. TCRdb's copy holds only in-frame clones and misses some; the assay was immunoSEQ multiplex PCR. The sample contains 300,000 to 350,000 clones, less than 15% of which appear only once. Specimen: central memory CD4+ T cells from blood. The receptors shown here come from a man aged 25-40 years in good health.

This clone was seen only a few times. Written as DNA, the CDR3 is TGTGCCAGCAGTCAGCAAGAGACCCAGTACTTC. Translating gives CASSQQETQYF. The chain joins TRBV6-5 to TRBJ2-5; no clear D. This CDR3 has 11 amino acids. Germline CDR1 and CDR2: MNHEY and SVGAGI. With 5 bases removed from V and 2 bases from J, the gap between germline ends came to 3 bases.

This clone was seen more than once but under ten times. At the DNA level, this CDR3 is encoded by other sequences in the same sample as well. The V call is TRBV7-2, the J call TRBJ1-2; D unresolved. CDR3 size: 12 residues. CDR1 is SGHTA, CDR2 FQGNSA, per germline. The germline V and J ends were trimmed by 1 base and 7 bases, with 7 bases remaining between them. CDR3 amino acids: CASSLGVGGYTF. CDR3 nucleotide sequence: TGTGCCAGCAGCTTAGGGGTGGGTGGCTACACCTTC.

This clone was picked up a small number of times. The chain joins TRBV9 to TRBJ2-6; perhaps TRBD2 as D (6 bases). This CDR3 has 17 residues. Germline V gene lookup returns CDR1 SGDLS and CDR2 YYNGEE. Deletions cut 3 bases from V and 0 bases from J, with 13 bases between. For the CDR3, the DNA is TGTGCCAGCAGCGCCGGCGGCGGGATCTCTGGGGCCAACGTCCTGACTTTC. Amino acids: CASSAGGGISGANVLTF.

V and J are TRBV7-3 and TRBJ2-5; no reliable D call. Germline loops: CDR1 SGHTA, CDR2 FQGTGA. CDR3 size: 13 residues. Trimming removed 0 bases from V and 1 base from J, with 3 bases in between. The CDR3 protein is CASSLTVQETQYF. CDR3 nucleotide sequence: TGTGCCAGCAGCTTAACGGTCCAAGAGACCCAGTACTTC.

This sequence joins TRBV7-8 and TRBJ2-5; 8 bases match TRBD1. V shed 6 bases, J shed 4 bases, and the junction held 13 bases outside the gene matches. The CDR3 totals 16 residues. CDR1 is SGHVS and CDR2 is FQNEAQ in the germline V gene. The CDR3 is CASRKLGTGQLETQYF. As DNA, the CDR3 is TGTGCCAGCAGGAAACTCGGGACAGGCCAGTTAGAGACCCAGTACTTC.

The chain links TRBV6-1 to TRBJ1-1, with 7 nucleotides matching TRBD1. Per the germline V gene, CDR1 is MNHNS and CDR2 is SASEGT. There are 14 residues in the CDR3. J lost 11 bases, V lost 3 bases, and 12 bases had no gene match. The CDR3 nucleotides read TGTGCCAGCAGTGATGAAGGCAGGGGGAAGACGGCTTTCTTT. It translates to CASSDEGRGKTAFF.

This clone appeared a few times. In nucleotides, the CDR3 is TGTGCCAGCAGCCAAGACAACTATGGCTACACCTTC. Protein product: CASSQDNYGYTF. This chain connects TRBV27 to TRBJ1-2, with D hard to call. The CDR3 sequence is 12 residues long. Germline V CDR1 and CDR2: MNHEY, SMNVEV (reference sequence). V was cut by 6 bases and J by 2 bases, with 7 bases left in between.

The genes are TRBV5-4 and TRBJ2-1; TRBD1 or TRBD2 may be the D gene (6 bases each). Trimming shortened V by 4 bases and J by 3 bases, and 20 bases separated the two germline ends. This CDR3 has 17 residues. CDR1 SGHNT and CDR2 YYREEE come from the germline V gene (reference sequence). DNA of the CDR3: TGTGCCAGCAGCCTAGATCCTCCGGGGGCGCTCTACAATGAGCAGTTCTTC. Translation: CASSLDPPGALYNEQFF. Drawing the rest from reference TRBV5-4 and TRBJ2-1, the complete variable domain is ETGVTQSPTHLIKTRGQQVTLRCSSQSGHNTVSWYQQALGQGPQFIFQYYREEENGRGNFPPRFSGLQFPNYSSELNVNALELDDSALYLCASSLDPPGALYNEQFFGPGTRLTVL.

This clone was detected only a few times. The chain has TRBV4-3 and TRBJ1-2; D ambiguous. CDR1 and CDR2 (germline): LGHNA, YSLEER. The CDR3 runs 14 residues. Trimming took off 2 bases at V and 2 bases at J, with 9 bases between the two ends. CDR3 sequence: CASSQSGENYGYTF. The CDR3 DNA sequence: TGCGCCAGCAGCCAATCTGGTGAAAACTATGGCTACACCTTC.

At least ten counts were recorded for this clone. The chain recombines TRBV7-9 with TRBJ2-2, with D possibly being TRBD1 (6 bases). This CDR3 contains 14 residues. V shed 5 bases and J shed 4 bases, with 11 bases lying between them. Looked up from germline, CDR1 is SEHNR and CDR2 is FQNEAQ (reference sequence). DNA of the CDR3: TGTGCCAGCAGCCCTCCAGGGGTCACCGGGGAGCTGTTTTTT. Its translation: CASSPPGVTGELFF.

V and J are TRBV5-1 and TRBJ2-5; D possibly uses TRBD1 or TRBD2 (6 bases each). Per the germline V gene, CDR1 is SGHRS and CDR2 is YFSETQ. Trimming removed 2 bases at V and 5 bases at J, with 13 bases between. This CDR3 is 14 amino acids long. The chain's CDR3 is CASSFGGAMETQYF. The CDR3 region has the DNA TGCGCCAGCAGCTTCGGGGGCGCAATGGAGACCCAGTACTTC.

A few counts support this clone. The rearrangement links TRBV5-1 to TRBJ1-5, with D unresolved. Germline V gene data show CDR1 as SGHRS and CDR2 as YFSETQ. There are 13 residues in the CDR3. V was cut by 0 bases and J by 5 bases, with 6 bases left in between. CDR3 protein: CASSLVPDQPQHF. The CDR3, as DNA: TGCGCCAGCAGCTTGGTCCCCGATCAGCCCCAGCATTTT.

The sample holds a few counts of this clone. The CDR3 nucleotides are TGTGCCAGCAGCCCTTTAGGTCGGACACTCGAGCAGTACTTC. As protein: CASSPLGRTLEQYF. The chain is built from TRBV7-9 and TRBJ2-7; D perhaps matches TRBD1 (5 bases). The CDR3 extends over 14 amino acids. V lost 5 bases and J lost 6, with 17 bases in between. From germline, CDR1 is SEHNR and CDR2 FQNEAQ (reference sequence).

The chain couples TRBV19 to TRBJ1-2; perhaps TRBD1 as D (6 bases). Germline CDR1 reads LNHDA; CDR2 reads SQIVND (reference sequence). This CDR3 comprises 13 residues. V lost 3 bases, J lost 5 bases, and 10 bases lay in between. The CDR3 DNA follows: TGTGCCAGTAGTATTGAACAGGGATATGGCTACACCTTC. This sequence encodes CASSIEQGYGYTF.

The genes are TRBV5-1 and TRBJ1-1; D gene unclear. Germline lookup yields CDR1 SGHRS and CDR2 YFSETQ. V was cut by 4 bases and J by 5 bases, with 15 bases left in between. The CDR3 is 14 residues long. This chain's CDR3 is CASSPTVFRTEAFF. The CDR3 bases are TGCGCCAGCAGCCCCACAGTCTTCCGTACTGAAGCTTTCTTT.

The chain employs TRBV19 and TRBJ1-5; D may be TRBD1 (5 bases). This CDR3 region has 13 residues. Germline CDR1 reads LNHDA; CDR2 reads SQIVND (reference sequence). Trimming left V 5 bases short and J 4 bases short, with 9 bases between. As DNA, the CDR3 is TGTGCCAGTAGTGATAACAGGAATCAGCCCCAGCATTTT. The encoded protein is CASSDNRNQPQHF. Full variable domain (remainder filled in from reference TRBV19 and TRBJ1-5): DGGITQSPKYLFRKEGQNVTLSCEQNLNHDAMYWYRQDPGQGLRLIYYSQIVNDFQKGDIAEGYSVSREKKESFPLTVTSAQKNPTAFYLCASSDNRNQPQHFGDGTRLSIL.

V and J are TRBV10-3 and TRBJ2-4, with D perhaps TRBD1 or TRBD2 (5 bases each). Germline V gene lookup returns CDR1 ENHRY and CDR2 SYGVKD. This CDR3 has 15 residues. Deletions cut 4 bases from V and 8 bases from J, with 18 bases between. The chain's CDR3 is CAISGRGGEGDIQYF. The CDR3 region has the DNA TGTGCCATCAGTGGTCGGGGCGGAGAAGGGGACATTCAGTACTTC.

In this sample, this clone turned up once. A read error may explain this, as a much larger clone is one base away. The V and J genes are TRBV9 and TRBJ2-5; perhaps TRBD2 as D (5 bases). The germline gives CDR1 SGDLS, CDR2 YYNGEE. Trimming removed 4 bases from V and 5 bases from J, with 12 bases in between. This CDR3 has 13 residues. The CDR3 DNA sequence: TGTGCCAGCAGCTTGGGGTCGGGGGAGACCCAGTACTTC. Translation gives CASSLGSGETQYF.

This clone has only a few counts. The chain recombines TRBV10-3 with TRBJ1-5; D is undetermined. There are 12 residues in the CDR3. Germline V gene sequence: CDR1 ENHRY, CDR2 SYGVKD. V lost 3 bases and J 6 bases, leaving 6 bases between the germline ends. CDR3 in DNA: TGTGCCATCAGTGATGGACGTCAGCCCCAGCATTTT. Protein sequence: CAISDGRQPQHF.

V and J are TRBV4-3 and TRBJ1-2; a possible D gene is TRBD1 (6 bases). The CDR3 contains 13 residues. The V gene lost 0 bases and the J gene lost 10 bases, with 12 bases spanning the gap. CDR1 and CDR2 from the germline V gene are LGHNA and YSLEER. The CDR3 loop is CASSQETGGFYTF. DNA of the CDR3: TGCGCCAGCAGCCAAGAGACAGGCGGATTCTACACCTTC.